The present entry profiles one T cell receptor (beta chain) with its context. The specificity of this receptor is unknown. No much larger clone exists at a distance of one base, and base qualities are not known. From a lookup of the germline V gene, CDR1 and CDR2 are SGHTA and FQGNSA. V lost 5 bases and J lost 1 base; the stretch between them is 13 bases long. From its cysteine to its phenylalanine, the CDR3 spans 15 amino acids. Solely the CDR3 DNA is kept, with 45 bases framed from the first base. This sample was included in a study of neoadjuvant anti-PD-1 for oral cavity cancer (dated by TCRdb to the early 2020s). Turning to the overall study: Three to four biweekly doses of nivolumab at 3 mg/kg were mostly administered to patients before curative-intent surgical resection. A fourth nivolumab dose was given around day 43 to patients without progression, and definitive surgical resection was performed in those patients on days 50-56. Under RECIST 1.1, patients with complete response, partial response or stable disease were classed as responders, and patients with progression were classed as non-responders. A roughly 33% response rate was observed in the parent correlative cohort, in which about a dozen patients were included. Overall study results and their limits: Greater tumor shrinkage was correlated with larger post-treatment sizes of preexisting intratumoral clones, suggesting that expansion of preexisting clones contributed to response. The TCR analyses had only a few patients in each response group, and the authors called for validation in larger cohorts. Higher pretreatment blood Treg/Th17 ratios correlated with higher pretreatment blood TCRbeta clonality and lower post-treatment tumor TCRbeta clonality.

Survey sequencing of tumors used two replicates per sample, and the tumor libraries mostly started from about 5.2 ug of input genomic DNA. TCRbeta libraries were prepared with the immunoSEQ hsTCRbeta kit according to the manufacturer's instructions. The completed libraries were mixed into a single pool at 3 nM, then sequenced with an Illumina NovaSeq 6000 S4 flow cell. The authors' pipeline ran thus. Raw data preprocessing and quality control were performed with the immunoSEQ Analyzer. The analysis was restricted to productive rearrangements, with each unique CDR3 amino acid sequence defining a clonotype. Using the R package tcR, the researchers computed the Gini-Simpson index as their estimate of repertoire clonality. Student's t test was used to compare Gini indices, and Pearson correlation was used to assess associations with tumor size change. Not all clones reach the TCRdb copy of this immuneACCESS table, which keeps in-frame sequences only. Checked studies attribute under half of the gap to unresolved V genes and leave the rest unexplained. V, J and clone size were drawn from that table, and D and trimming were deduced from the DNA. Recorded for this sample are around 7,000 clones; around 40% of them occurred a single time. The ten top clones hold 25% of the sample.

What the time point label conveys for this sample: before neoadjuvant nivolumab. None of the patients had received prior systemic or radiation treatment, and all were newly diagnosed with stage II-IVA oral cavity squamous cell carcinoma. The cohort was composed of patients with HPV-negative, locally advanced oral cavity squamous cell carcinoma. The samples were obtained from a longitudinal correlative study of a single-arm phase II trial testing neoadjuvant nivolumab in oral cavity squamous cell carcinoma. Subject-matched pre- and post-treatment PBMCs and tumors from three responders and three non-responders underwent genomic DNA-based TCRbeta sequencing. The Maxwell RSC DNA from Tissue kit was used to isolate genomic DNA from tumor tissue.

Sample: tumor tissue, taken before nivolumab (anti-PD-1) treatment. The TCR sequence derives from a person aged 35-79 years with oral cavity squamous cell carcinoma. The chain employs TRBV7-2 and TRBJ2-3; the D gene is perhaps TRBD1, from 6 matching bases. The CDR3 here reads CASSPDSLGTDTQYF. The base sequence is TGTGCCAGCAGCCCGGACAGCCTGGGCACAGATACGCAGTATTTT.